This T cell receptor (beta chain) emerged from a study of CD8+ T cells in alopecia areata. Study-wide context: Among treated patients, severity was scored by affected scalp area percentage. Overall study results and limits: Scalp clonality and expanded CD8+ clones among the top 100 showed significant decreases with tofacitinib. Between patients, shared TCR sequences were less clear than in mice. This was possibly due in part to HLA diversity in the patient population.

Sample treatment: oral pan-JAK inhibitor, 5-10 mg twice daily. PBMCs were stained for CD3, CD4 and CD8, and CD4+ and CD8+ T cells were sorted. Sequencing relied on a cDNA template that was reverse transcribed from extracted RNA. Only in-frame clones appear in the TCRdb table, and some are missing; sequencing was by immunoSEQ multiplex PCR. The sample has approximately 170,000 clones; more than 55% are singletons. About this clone: Its antigen is not identified.

The V and J ends lost 5 bases and 0 bases respectively, with 8 bases between them. CDR1 GTSNPN and CDR2 SVGIG come from the germline V gene (reference sequence). The CDR3 runs to 13 residues. The V gene is TRBV30, the J gene TRBJ1-5; unclear D gene. The clonotype was recovered from a human donor with alopecia areata. The sample consisted of CD4+ T cells sorted from blood, taken at week 4, from a patient treated with tofacitinib. CDR3 sequence (DNA): TGTGCCTGGGGCCAGAGTAGCAATCAGCCCCAGCATTTT. It codes for CAWGQSSNQPQHF.